This TCR beta chain was sequenced for a study of blood T cell repertoires in COVID-19. As for the study in general: From the United States, Italy and Spain came samples of acute and convalescent COVID-19.

Source study methods: Reference gene primers were amplified, and this amplification served to estimate nucleated cell counts. Data came from immunoSEQ multiplex PCR; TCRdb stores just in-frame clones and leaves some out. For V, J and clone size, that table is used; D and trimming come from the DNA. The sample includes just over 650,000 clones, about 90% seen only once; the top ten take more than 0.25%. Sequenced: peripheral blood. The TCR comes from a woman aged 18-29 years with acute or convalescent COVID-19.

CDR3 amino acids: CASTPKATFTEAFF. DNA of the CDR3: TGTGCCAGCACCCCCAAGGCGACATTCACTGAAGCTTTCTTT. The chain combines TRBV5-5 with TRBJ1-1; D uncertain. The V gene lost 6 bases and the J gene lost 4 bases, with 16 bases spanning the gap. Germline V CDR1 and CDR2: SGHKS, YYEKEE (reference sequence). CDR3 length: 14 amino acids.